What follows are 22 T cell receptor beta chains derived from one specimen sequenced in a study of shared T cell receptors in the human thymus. Clones were sequenced by immunoSEQ multiplex PCR, and TCRdb holds only the in-frame ones, with some missing. Of hundreds of thousands of clones in the sample, over 75% were seen once. The same specimen was also included in a second study, on human thymus T cells.

The sequencing input was thymocytes. Source of these receptors: a boy less than two years old with a congenital heart defect.

This chain connects TRBV7-3 to TRBJ1-1; 7 bases map to TRBD1. V gave up 2 bases and J gave up 3 bases; unmatched junction bases: 12. CDR1 is SGHTA, CDR2 FQGTGA, per germline. The CDR3 is made up of 17 amino acids. CDR3: CASSLGRTGGGHTEAFF. DNA of the CDR3: TGTGCCAGCAGCTTAGGTCGGACAGGTGGGGGGCACACTGAAGCTTTCTTT. The full variable domain, with the rest looked up from reference TRBV7-3 and TRBJ1-1, is GAGVSQTPSNKVTEKGKYVELRCDPISGHTALYWYRQSLGQGPEFLIYFQGTGAADDSGLPNDRFFAVRPEGSVSTLKIQRTERGDSAVYLCASSLGRTGGGHTEAFFGQGTRLTVV.

This sequence joins TRBV19 and TRBJ2-7, with 13 bases lining up with TRBD2. J gave up 0 bases and V 9 bases, and 11 bases lay outside the gene matches. Germline CDR1 LNHDA, CDR2 SQIVND (reference sequence). The CDR3 contains 17 residues. The DNA for the CDR3 is TGTGCCAGCCCGGGACTAGCGGGATTCTCTCACTCCTACGAGCAGTACTTC. Translation: CASPGLAGFSHSYEQYF.

The chain's CDR3 is CASSAGMQWELFF. In DNA, the CDR3 is TGTGCCAGCAGCGCCGGGATGCAATGGGAGCTGTTTTTT. V usage is TRBV28 and J usage is TRBJ2-2, with TRBD2 as a possible D gene (5 bases). The CDR3 consists of 13 residues. CDR1 MDHEN and CDR2 SYDVKM come from the germline V gene. Trimming removed 6 bases at V and 9 bases at J, with 14 bases between.

The chain employs TRBV4-3 and TRBJ2-1, with D maybe TRBD2 (6 bases). The CDR3 runs to 15 residues. Germline V gene lookup returns CDR1 LGHNA and CDR2 YSLEER. V was pared by 2 bases and J by 7 bases, with 15 bases between. The CDR3 here is CASSQRGPSANEQFF. DNA for the CDR3: TGCGCCAGCAGCCAAAGGGGCCCTAGCGCTAATGAGCAGTTCTTC.

The CDR3 sequence is CASSGDNERPNTEAFF. The CDR3 nucleotides are TGTGCCAGCAGCGGGGACAACGAAAGACCGAACACTGAAGCTTTCTTT. The chain combines TRBV7-8 with TRBJ1-1; TRBD1 might be the D (6 bases). The CDR3 consists of 16 residues. Trimming took 5 bases from V and 1 from J, leaving 17 bases between them. CDR1 SGHVS and CDR2 FQNEAQ come from the germline V gene.

The rearrangement links TRBV5-1 to TRBJ2-2; TRBD2 aligns across 11 bases. This CDR3 is built from 16 residues. Germline values: CDR1 SGHRS, CDR2 YFSETQ. Unmatched junction bases numbered 8, after V lost 0 bases and J lost 10 bases. Here the CDR3 DNA reads TGCGCCAGCAGCTTGGAGGGACTAGCGGCAAGTTCGGAGCTGTTTTTT. It is translated as CASSLEGLAASSELFF.

This chain uses TRBV27 with TRBJ2-2; D is undetermined. From germline, CDR1 is MNHEY and CDR2 SMNVEV (reference sequence). V was trimmed by 5 bases and J by 5 bases, leaving 9 bases between them. The length of the CDR3 is 13 residues. The CDR3 sequence: CASSPLETGELFF. For the CDR3, the DNA is TGTGCCAGCAGTCCCCTGGAGACCGGGGAGCTGTTTTTT.

The rearrangement joins TRBV14 to TRBJ2-1; 12 bases agree with TRBD2. V lost 2 bases to trimming and J lost 7 bases; unmatched junction nucleotides: 9. CDR1 is SGHDN and CDR2 is FVKESK in the germline V gene. The CDR3 sequence is 17 residues long. Here the CDR3 DNA reads TGTGCCAGCAGCCAAAAATTGACTAGCGGGAGTTTAAATGAGCAGTTCTTC. Its translation is CASSQKLTSGSLNEQFF.

The J gene is TRBJ2-7, the V gene TRBV18; no reliable D call. The CDR3 has 9 residues. The germline V gene encodes CDR1 KGHSH and CDR2 LQKENI. V was cut by 6 bases and J by 7 bases, with 4 bases left in between. The CDR3 sequence is CASSHEQYF. As DNA, the CDR3 is TGTGCCAGCTCTCATGAGCAGTACTTC.

J is TRBJ1-5 and V is TRBV30; D remains ambiguous. V was shortened by 0 bases and J by 6 bases, with 9 bases between the two germline ends. CDR1 is GTSNPN and CDR2 is SVGIG in the germline V gene (reference sequence). This CDR3 region has 13 residues. CDR3 region: CAWSVEGGQPQHF. The CDR3 nucleotides read TGTGCCTGGAGTGTCGAGGGAGGTCAGCCCCAGCATTTT.

This chain connects TRBV18 to TRBJ2-3; the D gene is possibly TRBD1 (6 bases). Germline V gives CDR1 KGHSH, CDR2 LQKENI. Deletions cut 2 bases from V and 0 bases from J, with 12 bases between. This CDR3 is built from 16 residues. The CDR3 region has the DNA TGTGCCAGCTCACCAGACAGGCGAACTAGCACAGATACGCAGTATTTT. It yields the protein CASSPDRRTSTDTQYF. The variable domain in full, completed from reference TRBV18 and TRBJ2-3, reads NAGVMQNPRHLVRRRGQEARLRCSPMKGHSHVYWYRQLPEEGLKFMVYLQKENIIDESGMPKERFSAEFPKEGPSILRIQQVVRGDSAAYFCASSPDRRTSTDTQYFGPGTRLTVL.

About this clone itself: One end of the junction varies from germline; a read error may be responsible. Different DNA sequences within this sample yield the same CDR3. The chain employs TRBV6-5 and TRBJ2-7; 8 bases match TRBD2. CDR3 length: 15 amino acids. Germline values: CDR1 MNHEY, CDR2 SVGAGI. CDR3 sequence: CASSSRLARTYEQYF. The CDR3 DNA follows: TGTGCTAGCAGTTCCCGACTAGCGCGGACCTACGAGCAGTACTTC.

The V gene is TRBV7-9, the J gene TRBJ2-1; TRBD2 might be the D (5 bases). Trimming pared 5 bases from V and 7 bases from J, leaving 21 bases between. Looked up from germline, CDR1 is SEHNR and CDR2 is FQNEAQ (reference sequence). This CDR3 region has 16 residues. CDR3 loop: CASSPASVGVWNEQFF. CDR3 coding DNA: TGTGCCAGCAGCCCCGCAAGCGTCGGGGTCTGGAATGAGCAGTTCTTC. The whole variable domain, remainder taken from reference TRBV7-9 and TRBJ2-1, is DTGVSQNPRHKITKRGQNVTFRCDPISEHNRLYWYRQTLGQGPEFLTYFQNEAQLEKSRLLSDRFSAERPKGSFSTLEIQRTEQGDSAMYLCASSPASVGVWNEQFFGPGTRLTVL.

The V call is TRBV5-1, the J call TRBJ2-7; weak D call: TRBD2 (6 bases). Per germline, CDR1 SGHRS and CDR2 YFSETQ. Trimming left V 2 bases short and J 3 bases short, with 21 bases between. The CDR3 contains 17 residues. CDR3 in amino acids: CASSFRELGTANYEQYF. Written as DNA, the CDR3 is TGCGCCAGCAGCTTTCGGGAGTTAGGGACGGCGAACTACGAGCAGTACTTC. Combining the CDR3 with reference TRBV5-1 and TRBJ2-7 gives the whole variable domain KAGVTQTPRYLIKTRGQQVTLSCSPISGHRSVSWYQQTPGQGLQFLFEYFSETQRNKGNFPGRFSGRQFSNSRSEMNVSTLELGDSALYLCASSFRELGTANYEQYFGPGTRLTVT.

The chain links TRBV21-1 to TRBJ1-1; no DNA check was done on the table's D call, TRBD1. TRBV21-1 is a pseudogene. The CDR3 has 15 amino acids. CDR3 sequence: CASSKPTGTVPEAFF. For the CDR3, the DNA is TGTGCCAGCAGCAAACCCACTGGGACAGTCCCTGAAGCTTTCTTT.

The chain is built from TRBV14 and TRBJ1-1, with D uncertain. This CDR3 is 13 amino acids long. Trimming cost V 0 bases and J 8 bases, with 10 bases left between them. Looked up from germline, CDR1 is SGHDN and CDR2 is FVKESK. The CDR3 is CASSQEGSFEAFF. The CDR3 bases are TGTGCCAGCAGCCAAGAGGGCAGCTTCGAAGCTTTCTTT. Using reference TRBV14 and TRBJ1-1 for the parts outside the CDR3, the full variable domain is EAGVTQFPSHSVIEKGQTVTLRCDPISGHDNLYWYRRVMGKEIKFLLHFVKESKQDESGMPNNRFLAERTGGTYSTLKVQPAELEDSGVYFCASSQEGSFEAFFGQGTRLTVV.

This clone was recorded only once. The V and J genes are TRBV29-1 and TRBJ2-5; D remains unclear. The CDR3 has 12 amino acids. Trimming cost V 7 bases and J 1 base, with 10 bases left between them. Germline V gives CDR1 SQVTM, CDR2 ANQGSEA. CDR3 DNA: TGCAGCGATCAGGTGGTCCAAGAGACCCAGTACTTC. Its protein product is CSDQVVQETQYF.

The chain carries TRBV7-2 and TRBJ2-7; 14 nucleotides match TRBD2. J lost 4 bases, V lost 3 bases, and 5 bases had no gene match. Germline CDR1 SGHTA, CDR2 FQGNSA. The CDR3 length is 16 residues. The CDR3 region is CASSLGTSGSQYEQYF. Written as DNA, the CDR3 is TGTGCCAGCAGCTTGGGGACTAGCGGGAGCCAATACGAGCAGTACTTC. Full variable domain (rest looked up from reference TRBV7-2 and TRBJ2-7): GAGVSQSPSNKVTEKGKDVELRCDPISGHTALYWYRQSLGQGLEFLIYFQGNSAPDKSGLPSDRFSAERTGGSVSTLTIQRTQQEDSAVYLCASSLGTSGSQYEQYFGPGTRLTVT.

The chain's CDR3 is CSVEEEGSVNEQFF. CDR3 DNA: TGCAGCGTTGAAGAGGAGGGGTCCGTCAATGAGCAGTTCTTC. This rearrangement joins TRBV29-1 to TRBJ2-1, with a possible D match to TRBD2 (6 bases). Germline V lookup: CDR1 SQVTM, CDR2 ANQGSEA. The CDR3 sequence is 14 residues long. The germline V and J ends were trimmed by 0 bases and 6 bases, with 12 bases remaining between them.

The J gene is TRBJ2-3, the V gene TRBV7-2, with 14 bases fitting TRBD2. The CDR3 consists of 19 residues. Unmatched junction bases numbered 11, after V lost 5 bases and J lost 1 base. Per the germline V gene, CDR1 is SGHTA and CDR2 is FQGNSA. The CDR3 spells CASSLRVPGLAGGTDTQYF. In DNA, the CDR3 is TGTGCCAGCAGCCTCAGGGTCCCGGGACTAGCGGGAGGCACAGATACGCAGTATTTT.

V and J are TRBV6-1 and TRBJ2-3, with D perhaps matching TRBD2 (5 bases). In germline, CDR1 is MNHNS, CDR2 SASEGT. CDR3 length: 15 amino acids. Trimming removed 8 bases from V and 0 bases from J, with 15 bases in between. The CDR3, as DNA: TGTGCCAGCTACCGGAGGCTATCAAGCACAGATACGCAGTATTTT. Translation: CASYRRLSSTDTQYF.

The chain has TRBV5-1 and TRBJ2-6, with D perhaps TRBD1 (5 bases). V was cut by 0 bases and J by 1 base, with 20 bases left in between. Germline V CDR1 and CDR2: SGHRS, YFSETQ. CDR3 size: 20 residues. This chain's CDR3 is CASSLVTDLKQISGANVLTF. The DNA for the CDR3 is TGCGCCAGCAGCTTGGTGACAGACCTGAAACAAATTTCTGGGGCCAACGTCCTGACTTTC.